This TCR beta chain is from a study of shared clonotypes between healthy human individuals. The table came from immunoSEQ multiplex PCR; TCRdb's copy has only in-frame clones and leaves some out. The data show approximately 2.4 million clones, 90% to 96% seen once. Germline CDR1 reads SGHNT; CDR2 reads YYREEE (reference sequence). This CDR3 region has 19 residues. V shed 4 bases, J shed 1 base, and the junction held 15 bases outside the gene matches. The rearrangement joins TRBV5-4 to TRBJ2-3, with 10 bases identical to TRBD2. The TCR sequence derives from a man between 18 and 29 years old in good health. The sample was naive CD4+ T cells sorted from blood. Subset defined: CD45RA+ positively selected. The CDR3 loop is CASSPPGTLAGAGTDTQYF. The CDR3 DNA follows: TGTGCCAGCAGCCCCCCAGGGACCCTAGCGGGGGCTGGCACAGATACGCAGTATTTT.